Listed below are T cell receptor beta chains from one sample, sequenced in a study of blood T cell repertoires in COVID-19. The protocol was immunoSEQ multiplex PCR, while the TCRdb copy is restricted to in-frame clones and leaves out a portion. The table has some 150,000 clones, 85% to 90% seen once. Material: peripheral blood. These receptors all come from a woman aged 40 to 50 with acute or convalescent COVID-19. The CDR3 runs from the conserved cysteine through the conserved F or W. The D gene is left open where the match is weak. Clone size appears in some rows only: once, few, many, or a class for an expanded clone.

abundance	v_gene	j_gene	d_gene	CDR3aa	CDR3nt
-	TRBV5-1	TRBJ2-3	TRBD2	CASSLVTSGKTDTQYF	TGCGCCAGCAGCTTGGTGACTAGCGGGAAAACAGATACGCAGTATTTT
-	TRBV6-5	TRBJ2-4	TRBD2	CASSYRAGGDKNIQYF	TGTGCCAGCAGTTACCGGGCGGGGGGAGACAAAAACATTCAGTACTTC
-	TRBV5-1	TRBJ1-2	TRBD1	CASSLGDREGGYTF	TGCGCCAGCAGCTTGGGGGACAGGGAGGGCGGCTACACCTTC
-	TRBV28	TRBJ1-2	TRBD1	CASSFMIPGQGVGYTF	TGTGCCAGCAGTTTTATGATTCCGGGACAGGGGGTTGGCTACACCTTC
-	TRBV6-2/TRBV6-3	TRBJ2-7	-	CASSYSGGTYEQYF	TGTGCCAGCAGTTACTCGGGGGGAACCTACGAGCAGTACTTC
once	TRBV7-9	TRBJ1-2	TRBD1	CASSSGQNYGYTF	TGTGCCAGCAGCTCGGGACAGAACTATGGCTACACCTTC
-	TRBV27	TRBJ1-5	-	CASSFSGANLLPQHF	TGTGCCAGCAGTTTTTCAGGGGCGAACCTTCTTCCCCAGCATTTT
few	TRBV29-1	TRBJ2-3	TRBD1	CSVESTITGGKSTDTQYF	TGCAGCGTCGAAAGCACCATTACAGGGGGGAAAAGCACAGATACGCAGTATTTT
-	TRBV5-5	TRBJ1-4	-	CASSPGGGEKLFF	TGTGCCAGCAGTCCGGGTGGAGGTGAAAAACTGTTTTTT
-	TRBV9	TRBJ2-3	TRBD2	CASSGGLAGGTAQYF	TGTGCCAGCAGCGGGGGACTAGCGGGAGGAACCGCGCAGTATTTT
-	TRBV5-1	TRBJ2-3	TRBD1	CASSQDRESDTQYF	TGCGCCAGCAGCCAGGACAGGGAGTCAGATACGCAGTATTTT
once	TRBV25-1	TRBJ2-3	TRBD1	CASSEKGQGKDTQYF	TGTGCCAGCAGTGAAAAGGGACAGGGGAAAGATACGCAGTATTTT
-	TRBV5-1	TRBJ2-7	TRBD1	CASSLTGEPSYEQYF	TGCGCCAGCAGCTTGACAGGGGAACCCTCCTACGAGCAGTACTTC
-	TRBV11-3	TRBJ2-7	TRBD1	CASSSTTGTGGYEQYF	TGTGCCAGCAGCTCGACGACCGGGACAGGGGGTTACGAGCAGTACTTC
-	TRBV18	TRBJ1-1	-	CASSPYGTTEAFF	TGTGCCAGCTCACCCTACGGGACTACTGAAGCTTTCTTT
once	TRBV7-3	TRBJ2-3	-	CASSLEGTDTQYF	TGTGCCAGCAGCCTGGAGGGCACAGATACGCAGTATTTT
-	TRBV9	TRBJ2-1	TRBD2	CASSLVRAGRNEQFF	TGTGCCAGCAGCCTAGTTAGAGCGGGGCGCAATGAGCAGTTCTTC
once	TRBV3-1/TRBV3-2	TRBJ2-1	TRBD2	CASSHLLAGGGNEQFF	TGTGCCAGCAGCCACCTTCTAGCGGGAGGCGGCAATGAGCAGTTCTTC
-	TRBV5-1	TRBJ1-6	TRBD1	CASSLDRGDNSPLHF	TGCGCCAGCAGCCTTGACAGGGGGGATAATTCACCCCTCCACTTT
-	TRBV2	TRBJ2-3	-	CASSEGRRGTQYF	TGTGCCAGCAGCGAAGGGAGGAGAGGTACGCAGTATTTT
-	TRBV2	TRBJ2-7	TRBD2	CASRSAGGDIGHEQYF	TGTGCCAGCAGATCAGCCGGGGGGGACATCGGGCACGAGCAGTACTTC
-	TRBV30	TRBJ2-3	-	CAWSLLVRTDTQYF	TGTGCCTGGAGTTTACTAGTACGCACAGATACGCAGTATTTT
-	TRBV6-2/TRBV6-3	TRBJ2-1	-	CASSYVLIGGGSYNEQFF	TGTGCCAGCAGTTACGTCCTTATAGGGGGAGGGTCCTACAATGAGCAGTTCTTC
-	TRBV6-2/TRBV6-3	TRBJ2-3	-	CASSQRVIDTQYF	TGTGCCAGCAGCCAGCGGGTTATAGATACGCAGTATTTT
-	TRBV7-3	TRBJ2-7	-	CASSLTGGAYEQYF	TGTGCCAGCAGCTTAACCGGGGGTGCCTACGAGCAGTACTTC
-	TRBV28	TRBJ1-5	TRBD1	CASRETGGGQPQHF	TGTGCCAGCAGGGAAACAGGGGGCGGACAGCCCCAGCATTTT
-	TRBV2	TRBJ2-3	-	CASRTRPTGADTQYF	TGTGCCAGCAGGACACGGCCGACGGGGGCAGATACGCAGTATTTT
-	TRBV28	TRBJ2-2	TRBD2	CASSWSELAGSGELFF	TGTGCCAGCAGTTGGTCAGAACTAGCGGGATCTGGGGAGCTGTTTTTT
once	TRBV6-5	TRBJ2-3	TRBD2	CASSPLAGATDTQYF	TGTGCCAGCAGTCCTCTAGCGGGGGCGACAGATACGCAGTATTTT
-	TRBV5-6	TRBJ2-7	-	CASTTVVGPLSYEQYF	TGTGCCAGCACCACGGTGGTTGGTCCCCTATCCTACGAGCAGTACTTC
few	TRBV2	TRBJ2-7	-	CASSASGSEQYF	TGTGCCAGCAGTGCGAGTGGTTCCGAGCAGTACTTC
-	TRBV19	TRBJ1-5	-	CASSILIDTSNQPQHF	TGTGCCAGTAGTATTTTAATCGACACCAGCAATCAGCCCCAGCATTTT
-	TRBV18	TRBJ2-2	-	CASSPPIRAQGGELFF	TGTGCCAGCTCACCACCGATCAGGGCCCAAGGCGGGGAGCTGTTTTTT
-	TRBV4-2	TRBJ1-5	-	CASSQDQGRRNQPQHF	TGTGCCAGCAGCCAAGATCAGGGAAGGCGCAATCAGCCCCAGCATTTT
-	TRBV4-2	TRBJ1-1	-	CASSQSAQGQAFF	TGTGCCAGCAGCCAATCGGCCCAGGGGCAGGCTTTCTTT
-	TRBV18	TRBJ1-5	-	CASRELQGQPQHF	TGTGCCAGCCGAGAACTACAAGGCCAGCCCCAGCATTTT
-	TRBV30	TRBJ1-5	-	CAWSSGTAWPQHF	TGTGCCTGGAGTTCCGGGACTGCTTGGCCCCAGCATTTT
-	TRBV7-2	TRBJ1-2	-	CASSIGQFDNYGYTF	TGTGCCAGCAGCATCGGACAGTTTGATAACTATGGCTACACCTTC
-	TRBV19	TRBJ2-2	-	CASSIAGANTGELFF	TGTGCCAGTAGTATAGCGGGGGCGAACACCGGGGAGCTGTTTTTT